This TCR beta chain was documented in a study of OX40 agonist ivuxolimab in advanced cancers. CDR1 SGHDT and CDR2 YYEEEE come from the germline V gene. The CDR3 is 14 amino acids. Trimming took off 7 bases at V and 5 bases at J, with 18 bases between the two ends. Sequenced by immunoSEQ multiplex PCR; TCRdb stores in-frame clones only, minus some. In the table there are approximately 70,000 clones, 82% of which are singletons. If patients had autoimmune disease history or systemic immunosuppression, they were excluded. The J gene is TRBJ2-5, the V gene TRBV5-6, with a tentative D call TRBD1 (6 bases). This specimen was CD4+ or CD8+ T cells sorted from blood, taken in a trial of the OX40 agonist ivuxolimab. The source is an adult with an advanced solid tumor such as melanoma, head and neck, liver or kidney cancer. In DNA form, the CDR3 reads TGTGCCAGCGGGGGCCTTGGGGGCCGGGAGACCCAGTACTTC. Protein product: CASGGLGGRETQYF.